This T cell receptor beta chain was sequenced for a study of early T cells in non-severe SARS-CoV-2 infection. Findings and caveats of the study: Missing private and CD4 specificities, VDJdb matching favored anti-spike CD8 responses.

The protocol attached unique molecular identifiers to individual cDNA molecules. TCRdb used MiXCR to reprocess the 5' RACE reads, holding one entry per CDR3 protein. The data contain 60,000 or so distinct CDR3 sequences, more than 9.5% of them singletons. Germline loops: CDR1 WNHNN, CDR2 SYGVQD (reference sequence). The CDR3 runs 14 residues. The junction had 4 bases not matched to a gene; V was cut back by 5 bases and J by 1 base. There are many counts of this clonotype. The antigen is unknown. This receptor was taken from an adult who was a healthcare worker with PCR-confirmed SARS-CoV-2 infection or an uninfected control (not recorded which). The source material was whole blood. The chain couples TRBV10-1 to TRBJ2-7; 8 bases are a match to TRBD1. The CDR3 region is CASSSDRGSYEQYF. As DNA, the CDR3 is TGCGCCAGCAGTTCCGACAGGGGATCCTACGAGCAGTACTTC.